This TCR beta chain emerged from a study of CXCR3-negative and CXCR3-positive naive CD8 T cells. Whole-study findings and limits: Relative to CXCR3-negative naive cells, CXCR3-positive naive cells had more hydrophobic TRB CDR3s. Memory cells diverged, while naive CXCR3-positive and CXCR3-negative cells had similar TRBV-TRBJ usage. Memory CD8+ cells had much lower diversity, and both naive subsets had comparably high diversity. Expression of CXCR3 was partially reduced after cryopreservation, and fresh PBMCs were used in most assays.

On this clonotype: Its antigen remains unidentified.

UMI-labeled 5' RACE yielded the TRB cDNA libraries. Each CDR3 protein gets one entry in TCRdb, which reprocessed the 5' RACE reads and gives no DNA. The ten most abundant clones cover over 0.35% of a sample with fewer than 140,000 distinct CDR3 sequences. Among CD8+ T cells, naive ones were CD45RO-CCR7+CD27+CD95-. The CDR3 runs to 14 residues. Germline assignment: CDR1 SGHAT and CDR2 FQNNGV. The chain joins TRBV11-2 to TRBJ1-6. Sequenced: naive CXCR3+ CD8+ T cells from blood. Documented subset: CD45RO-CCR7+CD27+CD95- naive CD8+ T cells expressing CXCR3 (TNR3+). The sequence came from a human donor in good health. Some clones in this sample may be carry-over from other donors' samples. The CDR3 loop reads CASSSLGGNSPLHF.